This is a list of T cell receptor beta chains from one sample in a study of regulatory T cells. TCRdb's table, derived via immunoSEQ multiplex PCR, lists solely in-frame clones and lacks some. The sample contains 25,000 to 30,000 clones, 85% to 95% of which appear only once. Sequenced input: conventional CD4+ T cells sorted from blood. Every receptor here comes from a person aged 18 to 30 with CD3G deficiency. The CDR3 runs from the conserved cysteine through the conserved F or W. A D gene is named only where the DNA matches it firmly. Size values are once, few and many counts, or a class for expanded clones, and some rows have none.

cdr3_nt cdr3_aa d_call j_call v_call clone_size
TGTGCCAGCAGCAGCTACACAACCCCCGATACGCAGTATTTT CASSSYTTPDTQYF NA TRBJ2-3 TRBV28 NA
TGTGCCAGCTCACCACCTAAGCCGGGATCTGGAAACACCATATATTTT CASSPPKPGSGNTIYF NA TRBJ1-3 TRBV18 NA
TGTGCCAGCAGCGGTGGGACAGGCCCCTCTGGAAACACCATATATTTT CASSGGTGPSGNTIYF TRBD1 TRBJ1-3 TRBV7-2 NA
TGTGCCAGTGGGACAGGGTCTACTGGGGCCAACGTCCCGACTTTC CASGTGSTGANVPTF TRBD1 TRBJ2-6 TRBV19 NA
TGCGCCAGCAGCTCGGGATCGAACTATGGCTACACCTTC CASSSGSNYGYTF NA TRBJ1-2 TRBV5-1 NA
TGTGCCAGCAGTCCCAGACAGGTAAACTCGAGATTGAGCTCCTACGAGCAGTACTTC CASSPRQVNSRLSSYEQYF NA TRBJ2-7 TRBV28 NA
TGTGCCAGCAGCCTTGGACAGGGTCGGGAGCAGTACTTC CASSLGQGREQYF TRBD1 TRBJ2-7 TRBV7-3 once
TGTGCCAGCAGCTTCTCCGGGCCTAGAGATGGCTACACCTTC CASSFSGPRDGYTF NA TRBJ1-2 TRBV5-5 NA
TGTGCCAGCAGTTTAGTAGGGACTAGCGGGGGGGCCCGGGAGACCCAGTACTTC CASSLVGTSGGARETQYF TRBD2 TRBJ2-5 TRBV27 NA
TGTGCCAGCAGCTCAGGACTAGCGGGAGATGGGTACAATGAGCAGTTCTTC CASSSGLAGDGYNEQFF TRBD2 TRBJ2-1 TRBV9 NA
TGTGCCAGCAGCCGGAGAGACAGGGGGCTTGGCTACACCTTC CASSRRDRGLGYTF TRBD1 TRBJ1-2 TRBV5-4 NA
TGTGCCAGCAGCCTTGAGACCTGGACAGGCTCCTACAATGAGCAGTTCTTC CASSLETWTGSYNEQFF TRBD1 TRBJ2-1 TRBV9 NA
TGTGCCAGCTCACGTGGCCAAGAGACCCAGTACTTC CASSRGQETQYF NA TRBJ2-5 TRBV18 NA
TGTGCCAGCAGTCCCCGGGACTATGATGTCAATGAGCAGTTCTTC CASSPRDYDVNEQFF TRBD2 TRBJ2-1 TRBV28 NA
TGTGCCAGCAGCTCCCATCCCCCCCTAGCGGGGCCCTACAATGAGCAGTTCTTC CASSSHPPLAGPYNEQFF TRBD2 TRBJ2-1 TRBV11-2 NA
TGTGCCAGCAGCTTACCCGGGGTCGAGACCCAGTACTTC CASSLPGVETQYF NA TRBJ2-5 TRBV7-8 NA
TGCGCCAGCAGCTTAGGGATAGATTTCACAGATACGCAGTATTTT CASSLGIDFTDTQYF NA TRBJ2-3 TRBV5-1 once
TGTGCCAGCAGTCAGCCGGAGGACAGGGGGCGTAATCAGCCCCAGCATTTT CASSQPEDRGRNQPQHF TRBD1 TRBJ1-5 TRBV28 NA
TGTGCCAGCGCCAGGAGGGCGGATGGCAATCAGCCCCAGCATTTT CASARRADGNQPQHF NA TRBJ1-5 TRBV2 NA
TGTGCCAGCAGCTTACAGGAGTCAGGGGCCAACGTCCTGACTTTC CASSLQESGANVLTF NA TRBJ2-6 TRBV7-9 NA
TGTGCCAGCAGCTTAAGGACAGGGGGGGGCAATGAGCAGTTCTTC CASSLRTGGGNEQFF TRBD1 TRBJ2-1 TRBV7-2 NA
TGCGCCAGCAGCTTCCGCGGCTACAATGAGCAGTTCTTC CASSFRGYNEQFF NA TRBJ2-1 TRBV5-1 NA
TGCAGTGCTGTTAGCGGGCAGCAGTTCTTC CSAVSGQQFF TRBD2 TRBJ2-1 TRBV20-1 NA
TGTGCCAGCAGGGACCCTCGCAAGGCAGATACGCAGTATTTT CASRDPRKADTQYF NA TRBJ2-3 TRBV6-1 few
TGCAGTGCTAGCCTAGGAGTGGTGCAGTTCTTC CSASLGVVQFF NA TRBJ2-1 TRBV20-1 NA
TGTGCCAGCAGTGGAGGACGGACTGCAACTAATGAAAAACTGTTTTTT CASSGGRTATNEKLFF NA TRBJ1-4 TRBV6-1 NA
TGCGCCAGCAGCTCCTCCGGTCCCCTGGATACGCAGTATTTT CASSSSGPLDTQYF NA TRBJ2-3 TRBV5-1 NA
TGCGCCAGCAGCTTGGGGACAGGGGCTGGGGCCAACGTCCTGACTTTC CASSLGTGAGANVLTF TRBD1 TRBJ2-6 TRBV5-1 NA
TGCGCCAGCAGCAGGGACAGTTTTCAAGAGACCCAGTACTTC CASSRDSFQETQYF TRBD1 TRBJ2-5 TRBV5-1 few
TGTGCCAGCAGCTTAGGCCGGGGGGACACTGAAGCTTTCTTT CASSLGRGDTEAFF NA TRBJ1-1 TRBV7-9 NA
TGTGCCAGCAGCTTATTAGCGGAGGGGACCTACGAGCAGTACTTC CASSLLAEGTYEQYF NA TRBJ2-7 TRBV7-2 NA
TGTGCCAGCAGTTACAGGGAGAATGGCTACACCTTC CASSYRENGYTF NA TRBJ1-2 TRBV6-6 NA
TGTGCCAGCTCACCAGCGGGGGGGGGTCAGCCCCAGCATTTT CASSPAGGGQPQHF NA TRBJ1-5 TRBV18 NA
TGCGCCAGCAGCCTCTCCTCTGGGGCCAACGTCCTGACTTTC CASSLSSGANVLTF NA TRBJ2-6 TRBV5-1 NA
TGTGCCAGCAGCTTAGCGGGCAGGGGGGCCGAAAAACTGTTTTTT CASSLAGRGAEKLFF TRBD1 TRBJ1-4 TRBV7-9 NA
TGTGCCAGCAGTGATGGGACAGGGACTAATGAAAAACTGTTTTTT CASSDGTGTNEKLFF TRBD1 TRBJ1-4 TRBV6-1 NA
TGTGCCAGCAGTGAGAGAGGTCTTAATGAAAAACTGTTTTTT CASSERGLNEKLFF NA TRBJ1-4 TRBV6-1 few
TGTGCCAGCAGTGGGGCAGACTATAATTCACCCCTCCACTTT CASSGADYNSPLHF NA TRBJ1-6 TRBV2 NA
TGTGCCAGCAGCCTAGTTGGGACAGGCGTTAAAGAGACCCAGTACTTC CASSLVGTGVKETQYF TRBD1 TRBJ2-5 TRBV4-2 NA
TGCGCCAGCAGCCACGGGACTAGCTCAGAGCAGTACTTC CASSHGTSSEQYF TRBD2 TRBJ2-5 TRBV5-1 NA
TGTGCCAGCAGCTCCGGGACACGGGGGGTGGATGGCTACACCTTC CASSSGTRGVDGYTF NA TRBJ1-2 TRBV7-9 few
TGCGCCAGCAGCTCCGGACTAGCTACAGATACGCAGTATTTT CASSSGLATDTQYF TRBD2 TRBJ2-3 TRBV5-1 NA
TGTGCCAGCACTCCGGGACAGTCCTACGAGCAGTACTTC CASTPGQSYEQYF TRBD1 TRBJ2-7 TRBV6-1 NA
TGTGCTAGTGCCGATGGGGACTTCCCCTACGAGCAGTACTTC CASADGDFPYEQYF NA TRBJ2-7 TRBV12-5 NA
TGTGCCAGTAGCCGGGGGGCTTACACCGGGGAGCTGTTTTTT CASSRGAYTGELFF NA TRBJ2-2 TRBV19 NA
TGCGCCAGCAGCGGGACAGGGACTGGAAACACCATATATTTT CASSGTGTGNTIYF TRBD1 TRBJ1-3 TRBV5-1 NA
TGTGCCAGCTCACCCCCCAACTCCTACGAGCAGTACTTC CASSPPNSYEQYF NA TRBJ2-7 TRBV18 NA
TGCGCCAGCAGTGAAGGAGCGGGGGGATACAATGAGCAGTTCTTC CASSEGAGGYNEQFF TRBD2 TRBJ2-1 TRBV10-1 NA
TGTGCCAGCAGCCCAACCGGAACCTACAATGAGCAGTTCTTC CASSPTGTYNEQFF NA TRBJ2-1 TRBV7-9 NA
TGTGCCAGCAGCTTGGATGGAAGCACAGATACGCAGTATTTT CASSLDGSTDTQYF NA TRBJ2-3 TRBV7-9 NA
TGTGCCAGCAGTGGACAGGGGGCCTACGAGCAGTACTTC CASSGQGAYEQYF TRBD1 TRBJ2-7 TRBV2 NA
TGTGCCAGCAGTGATTTTAAGCCGAACACTGAAGCTTTCTTT CASSDFKPNTEAFF NA TRBJ1-1 TRBV6-1 NA